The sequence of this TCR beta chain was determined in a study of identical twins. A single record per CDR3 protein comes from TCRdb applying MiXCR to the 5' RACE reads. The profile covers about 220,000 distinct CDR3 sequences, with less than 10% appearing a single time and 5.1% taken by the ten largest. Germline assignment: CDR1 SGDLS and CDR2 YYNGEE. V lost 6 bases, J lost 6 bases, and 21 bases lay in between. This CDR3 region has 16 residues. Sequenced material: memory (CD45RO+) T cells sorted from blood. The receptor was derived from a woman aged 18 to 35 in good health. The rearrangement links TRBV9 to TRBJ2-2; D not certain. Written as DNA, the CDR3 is TGTGCCAGCATCCCCCATCACAGCCCTACCGCCGGGGAGCTGTTTTTT. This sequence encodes CASIPHHSPTAGELFF.